The 8 T cell receptor beta chains below were found in one sample sequenced in a study of blood T cell repertoires in COVID-19. TCRdb's copy holds only in-frame clones and misses some; the assay was immunoSEQ multiplex PCR. The data contain roughly 230,000 clones, more than 75% of them singletons. Sample: peripheral blood. These receptors were taken from a man aged 40-50 years with acute or convalescent COVID-19.

The chain combines TRBV6-2 or TRBV6-3 with TRBJ2-3; 10 nucleotides agree with TRBD1. J lost 1 base, V lost 5 bases, and 3 bases had no gene match. CDR1 and CDR2 from the germline V gene are MNHEY and SVGEGT. The CDR3 covers 15 residues. This CDR3 is CASSGTGVGTDTQYF. Written as DNA, the CDR3 is TGTGCCAGCAGTGGGACAGGGGTCGGCACAGATACGCAGTATTTT.

The chain uses TRBV3-1 (or the pseudogene TRBV3-2) and TRBJ2-7; 12 bases agree with TRBD2. After removal of 0 bases from V and 7 bases from J, the junction contained 16 bases not matched to a gene. The CDR3 sequence is 19 residues long. Germline CDR1 is LGHDT and CDR2 is YNNKEL (reference sequence). CDR3 coding DNA: TGTGCCAGCAGCCAAGATGCCCCTATTGGACTAGCGGGGTTGTGGGAGCAGTACTTC. This gives the protein CASSQDAPIGLAGLWEQYF.

There are a few counts of this clone. The chain couples TRBV2 to TRBJ2-1; D might be TRBD2 (6 bases). Germline V gene lookup returns CDR1 SNHLY and CDR2 FYNNEI. This CDR3 contains 14 residues. V was cut by 3 bases and J by 9 bases, with 15 bases left in between. The CDR3 is CASSDDAGQVEQFF. DNA of the CDR3: TGTGCCAGCAGTGACGACGCGGGGCAGGTTGAGCAGTTCTTC.

This clone was observed once. J is TRBJ1-5 and V is TRBV6-1, with unresolved D. The ends were cut back, 1 base at V and 0 bases at J, with 16 bases in the middle. The CDR3 length is 18 residues. Germline values: CDR1 MNHNS, CDR2 SASEGT. As DNA, the CDR3 is TGTGCCAGCAGTGAAGTAGTTGGAGGGAGTTCTAGCAATCAGCCCCAGCATTTT. It is translated as CASSEVVGGSSSNQPQHF.

The chain recombines TRBV3-1 (or the pseudogene TRBV3-2) with TRBJ1-2, with 8 bases that match TRBD1. V dropped 4 bases and J dropped 10; count of bases not matched to a gene: 5. Looked up from germline, CDR1 is LGHDT and CDR2 is YNNKEL (reference sequence). The CDR3 has 12 residues. CDR3 bases: TGTGCCAGCAGCCTTTGGACAGGGTCCTACACCTTC. Protein sequence: CASSLWTGSYTF.

V is TRBV6-5 and J is TRBJ2-7; 9 positions agree with TRBD1. CDR1 is MNHEY, CDR2 SVGAGI, per germline. The CDR3 runs to 15 residues. V dropped 2 bases and J dropped 7; count of bases not matched to a gene: 9. The CDR3 loop is CASSYPGTGRREQYF. The CDR3 DNA follows: TGTGCCAGCAGTTACCCCGGGACAGGGCGACGGGAGCAGTACTTC.

The chain carries TRBV12-1 and TRBJ2-7; no DNA check was done on the table's D call, TRBD2. TRBV12-1 is tagged as a pseudogene. This CDR3 contains 16 residues. The CDR3 loop is CASSPRKRGSSYEQYF. The CDR3 DNA sequence: TGTGCCAGCAGCCCGAGAAAGCGGGGGAGCTCCTACGAGCAGTACTTC.

The J gene is TRBJ1-1, the V gene TRBV19, with 8 bases that match TRBD1. Germline assignment: CDR1 LNHDA and CDR2 SQIVND (reference sequence). Germline trimming cut 3 bases from V and 6 bases from J; bases unmatched to any gene: 9. The CDR3 spans 15 residues. The CDR3, as DNA: TGTGCCAGTAGTATTAGCTGGACAGGGAGAGCTGAAGCTTTCTTT. Translated: CASSISWTGRAEAFF.